The rows below give T cell receptor beta chains drawn from one sample of a study of cytomegalovirus exposure and HLA in healthy donors. TCRdb's table, derived via immunoSEQ multiplex PCR, lists solely in-frame clones and lacks some. The data contain 150,000 to 200,000 clones, approximately 71% of them singletons. The sample was PBMCs. The receptors were sampled from a woman under 30 in good health and CMV-seropositive. Each CDR3 is given with its conserved first and last residue. D genes are given only for firm matches. Rows give clone size only sometimes, using once, few, many, or a class for an expanded clone.

v_gene: TRBV7-9; d_gene: -; abundance: -; j_gene: TRBJ1-4; CDR3aa: CASSRTDRNEKLFF; CDR3nt: TGTGCCAGCAGCCGGACAGACCGTAATGAAAAACTGTTTTTT
v_gene: TRBV5-8; d_gene: -; abundance: few; j_gene: TRBJ1-3; CDR3aa: CASSWQVYSGNTIYF; CDR3nt: TGTGCCAGCAGCTGGCAGGTCTACTCTGGAAACACCATATATTTT
v_gene: TRBV7-6; d_gene: TRBD1; abundance: -; j_gene: TRBJ2-1; CDR3aa: CASSLGGQTYNEQFF; CDR3nt: TGTGCCAGCAGCTTAGGGGGACAGACCTACAATGAGCAGTTCTTC
v_gene: TRBV9; d_gene: TRBD1; abundance: once; j_gene: TRBJ2-1; CDR3aa: CASRPGQGLAEQFF; CDR3nt: TGTGCCAGCAGACCGGGACAGGGGTTGGCTGAGCAGTTCTTC
v_gene: TRBV5-1; d_gene: -; abundance: -; j_gene: TRBJ2-2; CDR3aa: CASSLGQNTGELFF; CDR3nt: TGCGCCAGCAGCTTGGGGCAAAACACCGGGGAGCTGTTTTTT
v_gene: TRBV6-4; d_gene: TRBD2; abundance: -; j_gene: TRBJ2-5; CDR3aa: CASSPTSGTGETQYF; CDR3nt: TGTGCCAGCAGCCCGACTAGCGGGACCGGGGAGACCCAGTACTTC
v_gene: TRBV7-6; d_gene: -; abundance: -; j_gene: TRBJ1-5; CDR3aa: CASSQDSGVDQPQHF; CDR3nt: TGTGCCAGCAGCCAGGATTCCGGGGTCGATCAGCCCCAGCATTTT
v_gene: TRBV2; d_gene: TRBD1; abundance: few; j_gene: TRBJ1-4; CDR3aa: CASRVLQGTNEKLFF; CDR3nt: TGTGCCAGCAGGGTGCTACAGGGGACTAATGAAAAACTGTTTTTT
v_gene: TRBV29-1; d_gene: TRBD2; abundance: few; j_gene: TRBJ2-7; CDR3aa: CSVRIGLAGGPTALREQYF; CDR3nt: TGCAGCGTTCGAATAGGACTAGCGGGGGGTCCGACCGCCCTACGCGAGCAGTACTTC
v_gene: TRBV4-3; d_gene: TRBD1; abundance: -; j_gene: TRBJ1-2; CDR3aa: CASSQDWDRGVVYGYTF; CDR3nt: TGCGCCAGCAGCCAAGATTGGGACAGGGGGGTGGTCTATGGCTACACCTTC
v_gene: TRBV19; d_gene: TRBD2; abundance: -; j_gene: TRBJ2-3; CDR3aa: CASSIESRLARGTDTQYF; CDR3nt: TGTGCCAGTAGTATCGAATCAAGACTAGCGAGGGGCACAGATACGCAGTATTTT
v_gene: TRBV6-5; d_gene: TRBD2; abundance: -; j_gene: TRBJ2-7; CDR3aa: CASSRTGLADYEQYF; CDR3nt: TGTGCCAGCAGTCGTACGGGACTAGCGGACTACGAGCAGTACTTC
v_gene: TRBV12-5; d_gene: TRBD2; abundance: -; j_gene: TRBJ2-2; CDR3aa: CASVRWEGSGELFF; CDR3nt: TGTGCTAGTGTACGGTGGGAGGGCTCCGGGGAGCTGTTTTTT
v_gene: TRBV7-8; d_gene: -; abundance: -; j_gene: TRBJ1-2; CDR3aa: CASSLSRGNYGYTF; CDR3nt: TGTGCCAGCAGCTTGTCCCGGGGTAACTATGGCTACACCTTC
v_gene: TRBV7-9; d_gene: -; abundance: -; j_gene: TRBJ1-2; CDR3aa: CASSPRGGNGYTF; CDR3nt: TGTGCCAGCAGCCCTAGGGGGGGGAATGGCTACACCTTC
v_gene: TRBV6-1; d_gene: -; abundance: -; j_gene: TRBJ1-2; CDR3aa: CASEGWTAYGYTF; CDR3nt: TGTGCCAGCGAGGGTTGGACAGCTTATGGCTACACCTTC
v_gene: TRBV7-9; d_gene: -; abundance: -; j_gene: TRBJ1-1; CDR3aa: CASSLDSFATEAFF; CDR3nt: TGTGCCAGCAGCTTAGACAGCTTTGCCACTGAAGCTTTCTTT